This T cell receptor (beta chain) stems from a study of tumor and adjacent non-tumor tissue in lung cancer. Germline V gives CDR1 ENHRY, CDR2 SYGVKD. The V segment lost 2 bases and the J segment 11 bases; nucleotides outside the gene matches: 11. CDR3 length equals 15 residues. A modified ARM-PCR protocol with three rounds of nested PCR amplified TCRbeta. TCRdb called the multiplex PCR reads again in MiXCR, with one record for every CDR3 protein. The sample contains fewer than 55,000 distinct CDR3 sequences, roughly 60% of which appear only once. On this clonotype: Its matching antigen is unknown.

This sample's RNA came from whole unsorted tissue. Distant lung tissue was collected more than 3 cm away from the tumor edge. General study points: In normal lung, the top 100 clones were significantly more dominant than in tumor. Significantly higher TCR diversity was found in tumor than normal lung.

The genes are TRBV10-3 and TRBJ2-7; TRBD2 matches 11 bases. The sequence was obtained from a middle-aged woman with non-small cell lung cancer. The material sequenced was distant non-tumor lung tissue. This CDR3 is CAISEGTSGTYEKYF. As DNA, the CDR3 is TGTGCCATCAGTGAGGGGACTAGCGGAACCTATGAGAAGTACTTC.